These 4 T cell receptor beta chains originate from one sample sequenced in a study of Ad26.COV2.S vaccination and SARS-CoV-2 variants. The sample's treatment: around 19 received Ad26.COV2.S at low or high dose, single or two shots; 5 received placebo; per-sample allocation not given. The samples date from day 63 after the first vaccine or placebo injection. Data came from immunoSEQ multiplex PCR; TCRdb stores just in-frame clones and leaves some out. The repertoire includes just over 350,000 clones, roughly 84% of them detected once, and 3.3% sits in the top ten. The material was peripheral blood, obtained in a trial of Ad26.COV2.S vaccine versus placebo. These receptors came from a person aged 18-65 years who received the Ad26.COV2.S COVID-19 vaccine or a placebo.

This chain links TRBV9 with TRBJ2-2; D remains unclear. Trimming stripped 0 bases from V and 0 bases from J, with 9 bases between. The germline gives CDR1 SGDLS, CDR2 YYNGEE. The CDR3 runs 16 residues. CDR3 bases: TGTGCCAGCAGCGTAGGGTGGGTACCGAACACCGGGGAGCTGTTTTTT. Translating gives CASSVGWVPNTGELFF.

CDR3 amino acids: CASSVTGPHSYNEQFF. The CDR3 DNA is TGTGCCAGCAGCGTGACAGGACCGCACTCCTACAATGAGCAGTTCTTC. J is TRBJ2-1 and V is TRBV7-6; D perhaps matches TRBD1 (6 bases). Germline V gene lookup returns CDR1 SGHVS and CDR2 FNYEAQ. The length of the CDR3 is 16 residues. Trimming removed 5 bases from V and 0 bases from J, with 14 bases in between.

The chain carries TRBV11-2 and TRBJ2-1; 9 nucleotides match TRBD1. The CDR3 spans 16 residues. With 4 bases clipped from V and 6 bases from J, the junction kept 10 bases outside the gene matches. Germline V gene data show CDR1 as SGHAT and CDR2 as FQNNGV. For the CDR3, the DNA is TGTGCCAGCAGCTCTACCGGGACAGGGTCATTCAATGAGCAGTTCTTC. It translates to CASSSTGTGSFNEQFF.

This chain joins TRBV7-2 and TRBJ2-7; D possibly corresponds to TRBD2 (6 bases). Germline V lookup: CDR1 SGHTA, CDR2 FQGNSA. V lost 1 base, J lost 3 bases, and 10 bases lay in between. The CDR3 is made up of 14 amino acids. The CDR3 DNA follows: TGTGCCAGCAGCTTAGATGCGGGGTTCTACGAGCAGTACTTC. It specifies CASSLDAGFYEQYF. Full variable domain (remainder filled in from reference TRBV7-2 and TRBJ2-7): GAGVSQSPSNKVTEKGKDVELRCDPISGHTALYWYRQSLGQGLEFLIYFQGNSAPDKSGLPSDRFSAERTGGSVSTLTIQRTQQEDSAVYLCASSLDAGFYEQYFGPGTRLTVT.